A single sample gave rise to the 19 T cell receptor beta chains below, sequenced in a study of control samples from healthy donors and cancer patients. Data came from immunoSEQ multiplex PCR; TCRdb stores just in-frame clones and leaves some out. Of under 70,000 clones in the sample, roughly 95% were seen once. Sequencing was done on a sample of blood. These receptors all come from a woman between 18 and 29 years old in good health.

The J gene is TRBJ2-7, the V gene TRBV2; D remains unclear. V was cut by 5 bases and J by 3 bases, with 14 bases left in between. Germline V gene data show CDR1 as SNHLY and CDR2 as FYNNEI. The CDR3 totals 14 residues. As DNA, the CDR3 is TGTGCCAGCAGTCCCCAACCGACCTACTACGAGCAGTACTTC. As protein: CASSPQPTYYEQYF.

CDR3 in DNA: TGTGCCAGCAGTTACGGGGAGGGCACTGAAGCTTTCTTT. Amino acid sequence: CASSYGEGTEAFF. J is TRBJ1-1 and V is TRBV6-5; D remains ambiguous. The V end lost 2 bases, the J end lost 4 bases, and 8 bases lay between the germline ends. Germline-derived CDR1 and CDR2 are MNHEY and SVGAGI. CDR3 size: 13 residues.

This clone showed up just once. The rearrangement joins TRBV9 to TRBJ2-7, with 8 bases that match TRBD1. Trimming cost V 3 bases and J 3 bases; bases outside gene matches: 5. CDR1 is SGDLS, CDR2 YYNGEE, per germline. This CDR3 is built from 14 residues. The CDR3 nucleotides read TGTGCCAGCAGCGCCCAGGGGGCGGGCTACGAGCAGTACTTC. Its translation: CASSAQGAGYEQYF.

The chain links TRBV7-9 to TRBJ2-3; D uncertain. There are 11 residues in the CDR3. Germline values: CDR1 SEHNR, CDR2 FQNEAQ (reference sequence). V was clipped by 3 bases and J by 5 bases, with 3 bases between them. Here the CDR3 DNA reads TGTGCCAGCAGCTTCATAGATACGCAGTATTTT. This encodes CASSFIDTQYF.

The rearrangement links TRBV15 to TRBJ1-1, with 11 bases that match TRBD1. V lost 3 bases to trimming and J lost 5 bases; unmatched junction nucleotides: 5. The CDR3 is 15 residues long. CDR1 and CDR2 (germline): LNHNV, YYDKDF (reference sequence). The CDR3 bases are TGTGCCACCAGCAGGGACAGGGGGCTGGGGACTGAAGCTTTCTTT. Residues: CATSRDRGLGTEAFF.

CDR3: CATRKRSNQPQHF. Written as DNA, the CDR3 is TGTGCCACCAGGAAGAGGAGCAATCAGCCCCAGCATTTT. This chain joins TRBV24-1 and TRBJ1-5; D gene unclear. CDR1 is KGHDR, CDR2 SFDVKD, per germline. V was pared by 7 bases and J by 1 base, with 7 bases between. The CDR3 is 13 amino acids.

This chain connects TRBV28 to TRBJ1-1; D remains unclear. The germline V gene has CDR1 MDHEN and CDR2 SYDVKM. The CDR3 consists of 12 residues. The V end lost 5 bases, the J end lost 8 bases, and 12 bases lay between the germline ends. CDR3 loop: CASSLRTSEAFF. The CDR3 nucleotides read TGTGCCAGCAGTCTCAGGACGTCGGAAGCTTTCTTT.

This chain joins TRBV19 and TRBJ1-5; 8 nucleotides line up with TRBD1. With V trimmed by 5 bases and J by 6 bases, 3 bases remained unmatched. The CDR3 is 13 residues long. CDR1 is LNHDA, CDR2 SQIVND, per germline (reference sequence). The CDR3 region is CASSFQGAQPQHF. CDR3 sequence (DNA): TGTGCCAGTAGTTTCCAGGGGGCTCAGCCCCAGCATTTT.

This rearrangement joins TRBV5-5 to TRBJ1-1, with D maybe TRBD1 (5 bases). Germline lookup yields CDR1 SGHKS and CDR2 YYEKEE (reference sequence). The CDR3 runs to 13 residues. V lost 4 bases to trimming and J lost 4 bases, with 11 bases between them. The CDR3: CASSLQGSTEAFF. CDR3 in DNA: TGTGCCAGCAGCCTCCAGGGATCCACTGAAGCTTTCTTT.

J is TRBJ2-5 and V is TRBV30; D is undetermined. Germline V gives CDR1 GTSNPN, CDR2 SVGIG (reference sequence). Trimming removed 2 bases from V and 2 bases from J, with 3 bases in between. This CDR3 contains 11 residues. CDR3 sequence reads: CAWSRQETQYF. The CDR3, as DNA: TGTGCCTGGAGTCGGCAAGAGACCCAGTACTTC.

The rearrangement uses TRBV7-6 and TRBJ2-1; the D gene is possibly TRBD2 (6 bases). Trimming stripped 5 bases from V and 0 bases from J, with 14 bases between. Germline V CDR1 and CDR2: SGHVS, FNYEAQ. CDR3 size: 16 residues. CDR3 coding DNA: TGTGCCAGCAGCATCAGGGAGGAGAGCTCCTACAATGAGCAGTTCTTC. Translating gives CASSIREESSYNEQFF. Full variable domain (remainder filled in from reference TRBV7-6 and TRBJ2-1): GAGVSQSPRYKVTKRGQDVALRCDPISGHVSLYWYRQALGQGPEFLTYFNYEAQQDKSGLPNDRFSAERPEGSISTLTIQRTEQRDSAMYRCASSIREESSYNEQFFGPGTRLTVL.

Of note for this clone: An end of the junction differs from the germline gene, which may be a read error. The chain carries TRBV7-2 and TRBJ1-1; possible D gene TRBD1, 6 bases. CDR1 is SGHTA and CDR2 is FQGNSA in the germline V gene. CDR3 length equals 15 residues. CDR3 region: CASSLEQGWNAEAFF. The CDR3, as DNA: TGTGCCAGCAGCTTAGAGCAGGGGTGGAACGCTGAAGCTTTCTTT.

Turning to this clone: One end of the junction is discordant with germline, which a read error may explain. The CDR3 DNA follows: TGTGCCAGCAGTGACTCCGGGGTTTCGGAGCCCCAGCATTTT. It codes for CASSDSGVSEPQHF. The chain employs TRBV6-5 and TRBJ1-5; D remains ambiguous. The length of the CDR3 is 14 residues. Looked up from germline, CDR1 is MNHEY and CDR2 is SVGAGI.

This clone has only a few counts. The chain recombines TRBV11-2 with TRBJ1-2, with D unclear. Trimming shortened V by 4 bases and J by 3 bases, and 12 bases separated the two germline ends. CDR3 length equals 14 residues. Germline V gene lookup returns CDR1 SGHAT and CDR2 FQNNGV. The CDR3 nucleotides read TGTGCCAGCAGCTCAGATGACCGATACTATGGCTACACCTTC. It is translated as CASSSDDRYYGYTF. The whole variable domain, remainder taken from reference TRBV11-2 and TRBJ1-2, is EAGVAQSPRYKIIEKRQSVAFWCNPISGHATLYWYQQILGQGPKLLIQFQNNGVVDDSQLPKDRFSAERLKGVDSTLKIQPAKLEDSAVYLCASSSDDRYYGYTFGSGTRLTVV.

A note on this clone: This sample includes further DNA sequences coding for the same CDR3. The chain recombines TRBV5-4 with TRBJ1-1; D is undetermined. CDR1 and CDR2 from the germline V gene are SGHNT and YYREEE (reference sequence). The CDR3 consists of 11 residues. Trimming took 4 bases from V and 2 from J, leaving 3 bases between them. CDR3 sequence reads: CASSLNTEAFF. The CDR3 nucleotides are TGTGCCAGCAGCCTTAACACTGAAGCTTTCTTT.

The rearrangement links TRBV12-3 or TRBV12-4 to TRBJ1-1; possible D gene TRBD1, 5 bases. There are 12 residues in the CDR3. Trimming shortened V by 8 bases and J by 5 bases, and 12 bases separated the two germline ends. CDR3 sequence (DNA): TGTGCCAGCCTCCTCGGGGGGACTGAAGCTTTCTTT. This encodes CASLLGGTEAFF.

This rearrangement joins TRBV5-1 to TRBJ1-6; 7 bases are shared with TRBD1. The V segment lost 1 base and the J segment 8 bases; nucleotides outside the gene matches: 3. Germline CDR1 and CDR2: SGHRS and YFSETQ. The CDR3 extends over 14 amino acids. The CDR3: CASSLTGADSPLHF. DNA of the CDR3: TGCGCCAGCAGCTTGACAGGGGCCGATTCACCCCTCCACTTT. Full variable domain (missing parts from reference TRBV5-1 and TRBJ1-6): KAGVTQTPRYLIKTRGQQVTLSCSPISGHRSVSWYQQTPGQGLQFLFEYFSETQRNKGNFPGRFSGRQFSNSRSEMNVSTLELGDSALYLCASSLTGADSPLHFGNGTRLTVT.

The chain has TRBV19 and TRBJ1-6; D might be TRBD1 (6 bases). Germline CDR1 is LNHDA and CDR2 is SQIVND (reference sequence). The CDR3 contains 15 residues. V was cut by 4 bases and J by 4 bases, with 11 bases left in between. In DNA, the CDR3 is TGTGCCAGTAGTACCAACAGGGTGTATAATTCACCCCTCCACTTT. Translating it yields CASSTNRVYNSPLHF.

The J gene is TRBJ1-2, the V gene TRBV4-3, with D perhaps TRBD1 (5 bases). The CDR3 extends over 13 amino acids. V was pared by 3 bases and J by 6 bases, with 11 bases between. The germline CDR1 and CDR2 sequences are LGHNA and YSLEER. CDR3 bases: TGCGCCAGCAGCCAGTTCTCAGGGAATGGCTACACCTTC. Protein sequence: CASSQFSGNGYTF.